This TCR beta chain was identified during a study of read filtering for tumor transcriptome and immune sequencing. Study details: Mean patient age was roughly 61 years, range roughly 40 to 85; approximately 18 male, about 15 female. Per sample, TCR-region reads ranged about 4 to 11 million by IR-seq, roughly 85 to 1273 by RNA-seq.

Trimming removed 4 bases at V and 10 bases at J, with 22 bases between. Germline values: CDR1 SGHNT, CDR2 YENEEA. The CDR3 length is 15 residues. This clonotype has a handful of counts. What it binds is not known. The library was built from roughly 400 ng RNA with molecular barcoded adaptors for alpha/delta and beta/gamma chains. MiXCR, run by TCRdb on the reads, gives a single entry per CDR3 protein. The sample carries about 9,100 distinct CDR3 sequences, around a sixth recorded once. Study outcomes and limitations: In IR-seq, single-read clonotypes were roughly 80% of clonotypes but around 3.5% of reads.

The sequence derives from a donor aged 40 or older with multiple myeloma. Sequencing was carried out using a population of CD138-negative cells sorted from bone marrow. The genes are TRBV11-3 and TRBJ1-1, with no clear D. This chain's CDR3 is CASSSLGHLDWGAFF. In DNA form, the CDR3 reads TGTGCCAGCAGCTCCCTCGGTCACCTTGATTGGGGAGCTTTCTTT.